This TCR beta chain was identified during a study of shared clonotypes between healthy human individuals. With regard to this clone: The antigen is not known.

The test was conducted at deep level. Per the study methods: Filtering was not the same, since immunoSEQ gave junction-only sequences without quality scores. Method: immunoSEQ multiplex PCR; TCRdb's copy keeps in-frame clones and lacks some. V and J calls and clone size are as listed in that table; D and trimming were resolved from the DNA. The sample shows under 1,100,000 clones, 65% to 80% of them seen only once. Findings of the study overall: Among several donors, approximately 4.6% of naive CD4 clonotypes were found in common. Deeper or shallower sequencing was expected to change how clonotypes are shared among donors.

The specimen sequenced was memory CD4+ T cells sorted from blood. Stated subset: CD45RA-negative fraction. The TCR comes from a man between 18 and 35 years old in good health.

The CDR3 reads CASSHLTIADTQYF. The CDR3 nucleotides are TGTGCCAGCAGCCACTTGACAATAGCAGATACGCAGTATTTT. The rearrangement uses TRBV5-6 and TRBJ2-3; D remains unclear. The V and J ends lost 4 bases and 4 bases respectively, with 13 bases between them. CDR1 SGHDT and CDR2 YYEEEE come from the germline V gene. The CDR3 spans 14 residues.